Sequencing of this T cell receptor beta chain was carried out in a study of blood T cell repertoires in COVID-19. Trimming at V came to 7 bases and at J to 4 bases, leaving 7 bases not matched to a gene. Per the germline V gene, CDR1 is SGHDN and CDR2 is FVKESK. The length of the CDR3 is 13 residues. In the original workflow: Quantification of nucleated cells was approximated via reference gene primer amplification. Repertoires were generated with immunoSEQ multiplex PCR, while TCRdb's copy carries only in-frame clones and drops some. From that table come the V and J calls and clone size; the DNA was used to work out D and trimming. The sample includes tens of thousands of clones, around 88% of them seen just once.

The chain joins TRBV14 to TRBJ2-7; 7 nucleotides match TRBD1. The TCR was taken from a woman aged 45-65 years with acute COVID-19. Sequencing was carried out using PBMCs or T cells enriched from blood (not recorded which). The CDR3 protein is CASTGAGGYEQYF. The DNA of the CDR3 is TGTGCCAGCACGGGTGCAGGGGGATACGAGCAGTACTTC.